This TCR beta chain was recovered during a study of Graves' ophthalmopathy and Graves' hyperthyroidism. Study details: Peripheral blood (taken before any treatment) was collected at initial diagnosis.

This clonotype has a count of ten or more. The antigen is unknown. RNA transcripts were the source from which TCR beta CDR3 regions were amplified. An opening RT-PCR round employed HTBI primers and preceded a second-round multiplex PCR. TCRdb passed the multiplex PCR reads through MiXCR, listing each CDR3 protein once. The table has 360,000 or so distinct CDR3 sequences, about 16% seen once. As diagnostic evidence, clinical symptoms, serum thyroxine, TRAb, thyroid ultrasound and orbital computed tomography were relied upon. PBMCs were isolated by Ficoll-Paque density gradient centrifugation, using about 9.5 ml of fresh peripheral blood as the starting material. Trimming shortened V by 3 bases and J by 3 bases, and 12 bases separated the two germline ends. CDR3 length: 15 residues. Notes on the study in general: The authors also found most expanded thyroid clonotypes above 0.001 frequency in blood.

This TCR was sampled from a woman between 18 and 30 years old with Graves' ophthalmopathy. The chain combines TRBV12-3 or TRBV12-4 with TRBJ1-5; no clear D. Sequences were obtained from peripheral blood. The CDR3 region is CASSLGSKYNQPQHF. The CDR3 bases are TGTGCCAGCAGTTTGGGATCCAAGTACAATCAGCCCCAGCATTTT.